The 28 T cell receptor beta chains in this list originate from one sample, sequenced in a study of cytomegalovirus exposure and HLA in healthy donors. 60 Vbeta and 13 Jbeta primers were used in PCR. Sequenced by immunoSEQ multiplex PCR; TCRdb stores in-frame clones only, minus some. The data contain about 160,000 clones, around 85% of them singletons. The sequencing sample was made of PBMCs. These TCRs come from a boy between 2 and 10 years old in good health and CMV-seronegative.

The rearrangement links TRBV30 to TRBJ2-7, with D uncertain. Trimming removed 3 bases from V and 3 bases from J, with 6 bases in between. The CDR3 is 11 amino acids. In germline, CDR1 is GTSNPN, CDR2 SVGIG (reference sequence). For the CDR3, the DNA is TGTGCCTGGAGCTTGGGCTACGAGCAGTACGTC. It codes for CAWSLGYEQYV.

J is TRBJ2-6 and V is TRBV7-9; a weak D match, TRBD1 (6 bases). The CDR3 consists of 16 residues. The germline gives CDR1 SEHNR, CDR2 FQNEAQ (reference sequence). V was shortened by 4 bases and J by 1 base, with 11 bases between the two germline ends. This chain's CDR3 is CASSSRQESGANVLTF. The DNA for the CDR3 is TGTGCCAGCAGCTCCAGACAGGAATCTGGGGCCAACGTCCTGACTTTC.

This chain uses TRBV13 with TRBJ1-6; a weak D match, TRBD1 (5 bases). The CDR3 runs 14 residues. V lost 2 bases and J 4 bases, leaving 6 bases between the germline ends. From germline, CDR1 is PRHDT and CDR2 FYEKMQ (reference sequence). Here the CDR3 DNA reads TGTGCCAGCAGCTTAAGACAGTATAATTCACCCCTCCACTTT. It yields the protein CASSLRQYNSPLHF. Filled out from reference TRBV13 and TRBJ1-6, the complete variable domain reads AAGVIQSPRHLIKEKRETATLKCYPIPRHDTVYWYQQGPGQDPQFLISFYEKMQSDKGSIPDRFSAQQFSDYHSELNMSSLELGDSALYFCASSLRQYNSPLHFGNGTRLTVT.

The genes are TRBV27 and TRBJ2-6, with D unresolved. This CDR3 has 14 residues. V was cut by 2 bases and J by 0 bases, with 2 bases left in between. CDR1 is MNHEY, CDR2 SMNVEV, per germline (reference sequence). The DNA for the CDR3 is TGTGCCAGCAGTTTACTCTCTGGGGCCAACGTCCTGACTTTC. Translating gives CASSLLSGANVLTF.

CDR3 in amino acids: CASSLGPDTQYF. The CDR3 nucleotides are TGTGCCAGCAGTTTAGGGCCAGATACGCAGTATTTT. The chain joins TRBV28 to TRBJ2-3; D is undetermined. This CDR3 contains 12 residues. Germline CDR1 and CDR2: MDHEN and SYDVKM. Trimming removed 2 bases at V and 4 bases at J, with 4 bases between. Full variable domain (missing parts from reference TRBV28 and TRBJ2-3): DVKVTQSSRYLVKRTGEKVFLECVQDMDHENMFWYRQDPGLGLRLIYFSYDVKMKEKGDIPEGYSVSREKKERFSLILESASTNQTSMYLCASSLGPDTQYFGPGTRLTVL.

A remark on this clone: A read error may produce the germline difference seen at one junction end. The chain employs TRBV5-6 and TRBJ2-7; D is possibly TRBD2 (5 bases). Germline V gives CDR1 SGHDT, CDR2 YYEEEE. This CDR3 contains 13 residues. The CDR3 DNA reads TGTGCCAGCAGCTTGGTGGGGAGCTACGAGCAGCACTTC. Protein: CASSLVGSYEQHF.

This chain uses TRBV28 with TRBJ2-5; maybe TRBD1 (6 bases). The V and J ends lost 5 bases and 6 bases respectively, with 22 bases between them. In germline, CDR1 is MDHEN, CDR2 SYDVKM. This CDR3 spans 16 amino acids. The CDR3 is CASSRRTVNKWKTQYF. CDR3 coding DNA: TGTGCCAGCAGTCGGCGGACAGTGAATAAGTGGAAGACCCAGTACTTC.

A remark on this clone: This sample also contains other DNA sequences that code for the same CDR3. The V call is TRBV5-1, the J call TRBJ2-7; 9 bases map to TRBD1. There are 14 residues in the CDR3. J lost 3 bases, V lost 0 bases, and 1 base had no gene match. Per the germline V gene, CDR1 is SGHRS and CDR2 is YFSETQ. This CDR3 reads CASSLEGQGYEQYF. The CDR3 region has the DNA TGCGCCAGCAGCTTGGAGGGACAGGGCTACGAGCAGTACTTC. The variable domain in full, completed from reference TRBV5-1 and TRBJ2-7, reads KAGVTQTPRYLIKTRGQQVTLSCSPISGHRSVSWYQQTPGQGLQFLFEYFSETQRNKGNFPGRFSGRQFSNSRSEMNVSTLELGDSALYLCASSLEGQGYEQYFGPGTRLTVT.

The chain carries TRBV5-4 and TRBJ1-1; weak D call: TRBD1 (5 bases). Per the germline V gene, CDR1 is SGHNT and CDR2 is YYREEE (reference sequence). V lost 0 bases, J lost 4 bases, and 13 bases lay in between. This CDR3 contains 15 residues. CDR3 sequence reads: CASSLEAGSSTEAFF. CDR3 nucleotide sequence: TGTGCCAGCAGCTTGGAGGCAGGGTCGTCCACTGAAGCTTTCTTT.

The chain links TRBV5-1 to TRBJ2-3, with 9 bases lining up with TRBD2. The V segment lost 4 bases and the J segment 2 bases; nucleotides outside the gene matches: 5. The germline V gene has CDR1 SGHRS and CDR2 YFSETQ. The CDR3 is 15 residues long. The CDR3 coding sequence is TGCGCCAGCAGCCCGACTAGCGGCGCCACAGATACGCAGTATTTT. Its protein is CASSPTSGATDTQYF.

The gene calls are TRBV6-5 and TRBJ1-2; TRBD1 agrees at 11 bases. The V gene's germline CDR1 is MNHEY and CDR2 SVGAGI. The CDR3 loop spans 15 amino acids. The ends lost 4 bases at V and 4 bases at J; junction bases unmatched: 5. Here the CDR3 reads CASSFGGQGAYGYTF. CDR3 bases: TGTGCCAGCAGTTTCGGCGGACAGGGGGCCTATGGCTACACCTTC.

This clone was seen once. CDR3 residues: CASSLFSVQAALGNSPLHF. CDR3 DNA: TGTGCCAGCAGTTTATTTTCGGTCCAGGCCGCCCTGGGTAATTCACCCCTCCACTTT. The chain combines TRBV27 with TRBJ1-6; D uncertain. V dropped 1 base and J dropped 6 bases, with 22 bases sitting between them. This CDR3 spans 19 amino acids. Per the germline V gene, CDR1 is MNHEY and CDR2 is SMNVEV (reference sequence).

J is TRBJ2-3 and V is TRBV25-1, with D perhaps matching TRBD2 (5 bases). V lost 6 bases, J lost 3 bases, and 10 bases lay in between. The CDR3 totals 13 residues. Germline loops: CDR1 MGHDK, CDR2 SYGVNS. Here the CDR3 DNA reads TGTGCCAGCAGCCTTGGACTGACAGATACGCAGTATTTT. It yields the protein CASSLGLTDTQYF.

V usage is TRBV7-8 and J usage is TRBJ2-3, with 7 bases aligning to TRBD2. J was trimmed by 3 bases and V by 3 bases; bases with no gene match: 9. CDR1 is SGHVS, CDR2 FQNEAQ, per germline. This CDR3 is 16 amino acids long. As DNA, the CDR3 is TGTGCCAGCAGCTTGGAAACGAGCGGGAAAACAGATACGCAGTATTTT. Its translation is CASSLETSGKTDTQYF.

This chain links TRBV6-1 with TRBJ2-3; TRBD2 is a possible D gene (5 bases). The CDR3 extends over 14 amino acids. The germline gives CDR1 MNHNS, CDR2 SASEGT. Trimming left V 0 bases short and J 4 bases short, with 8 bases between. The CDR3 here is CASSEAGVPDTQYF. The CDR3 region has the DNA TGTGCCAGCAGTGAAGCGGGAGTACCAGATACGCAGTATTTT.

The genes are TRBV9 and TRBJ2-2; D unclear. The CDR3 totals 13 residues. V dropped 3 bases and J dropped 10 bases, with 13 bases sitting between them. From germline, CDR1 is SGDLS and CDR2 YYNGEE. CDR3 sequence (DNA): TGTGCCAGCAGCGGCCATCCGAACTCGGAGCTGTTTTTT. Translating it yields CASSGHPNSELFF.

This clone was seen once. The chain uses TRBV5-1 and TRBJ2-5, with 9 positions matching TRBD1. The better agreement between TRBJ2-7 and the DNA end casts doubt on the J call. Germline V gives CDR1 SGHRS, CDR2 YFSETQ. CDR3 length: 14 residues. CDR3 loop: CASSLGDRASEQYF. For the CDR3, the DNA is TGCGCCAGCAGCTTGGGGGACAGGGCTAGCGAGCAGTACTTC.

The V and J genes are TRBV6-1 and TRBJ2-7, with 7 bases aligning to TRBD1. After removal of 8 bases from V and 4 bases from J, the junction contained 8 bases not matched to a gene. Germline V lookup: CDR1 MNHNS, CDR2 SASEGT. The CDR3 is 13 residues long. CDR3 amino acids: CASAVTGVYEQYV. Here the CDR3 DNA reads TGTGCCAGCGCCGTCACAGGGGTATACGAGCAGTACGTC.

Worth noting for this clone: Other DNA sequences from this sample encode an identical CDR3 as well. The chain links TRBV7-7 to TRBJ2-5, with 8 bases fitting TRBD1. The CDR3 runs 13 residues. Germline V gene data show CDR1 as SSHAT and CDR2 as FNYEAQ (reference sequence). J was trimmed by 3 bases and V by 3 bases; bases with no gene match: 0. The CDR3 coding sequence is TGTGCCAGCAGCTTGGACAGGGAAGAGACCCAGTACTTC. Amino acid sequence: CASSLDREETQYF.

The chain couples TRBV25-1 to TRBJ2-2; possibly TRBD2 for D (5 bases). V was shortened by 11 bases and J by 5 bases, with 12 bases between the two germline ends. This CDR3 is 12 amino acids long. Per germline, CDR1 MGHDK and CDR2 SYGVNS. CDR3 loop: CALRERTGELFF. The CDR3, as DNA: TGTGCCCTAAGGGAGAGGACCGGGGAGCTGTTTTTT.

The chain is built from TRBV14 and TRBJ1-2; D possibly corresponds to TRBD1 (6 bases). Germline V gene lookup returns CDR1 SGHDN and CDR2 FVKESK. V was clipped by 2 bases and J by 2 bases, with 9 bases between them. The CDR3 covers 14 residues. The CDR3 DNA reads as TGTGCCAGCAGCCAAACGACAGGAAACTATGGCTACACCTTC. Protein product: CASSQTTGNYGYTF.

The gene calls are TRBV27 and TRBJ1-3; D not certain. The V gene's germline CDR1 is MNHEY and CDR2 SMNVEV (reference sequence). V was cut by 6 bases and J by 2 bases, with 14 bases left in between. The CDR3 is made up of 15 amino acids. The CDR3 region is CASRRESAPGNTIYF. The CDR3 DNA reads TGTGCCAGCAGACGCGAGTCCGCACCTGGAAACACCATATATTTT.

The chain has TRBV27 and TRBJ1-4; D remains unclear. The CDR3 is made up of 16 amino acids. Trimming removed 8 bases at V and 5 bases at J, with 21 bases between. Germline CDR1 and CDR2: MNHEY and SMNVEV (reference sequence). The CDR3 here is CASGSPGGQLNEKLFF. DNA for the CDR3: TGTGCCAGCGGCTCCCCGGGCGGGCAGTTAAATGAAAAACTGTTTTTT.

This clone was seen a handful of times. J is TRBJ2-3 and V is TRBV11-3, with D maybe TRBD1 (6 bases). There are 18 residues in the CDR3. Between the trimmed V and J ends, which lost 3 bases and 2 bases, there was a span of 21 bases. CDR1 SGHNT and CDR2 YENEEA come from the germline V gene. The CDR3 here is CASSFASPGQLVTDTQYF. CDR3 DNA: TGTGCCAGCAGCTTTGCATCCCCCGGACAGTTGGTCACAGATACGCAGTATTTT.

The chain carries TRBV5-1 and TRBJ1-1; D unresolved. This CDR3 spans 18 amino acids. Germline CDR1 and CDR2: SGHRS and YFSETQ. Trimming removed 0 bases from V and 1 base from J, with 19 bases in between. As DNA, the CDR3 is TGCGCCAGCAGCTTGGCCGCATCCATGATGACTGCGAACACTGAAGCTTTCTTT. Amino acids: CASSLAASMMTANTEAFF.

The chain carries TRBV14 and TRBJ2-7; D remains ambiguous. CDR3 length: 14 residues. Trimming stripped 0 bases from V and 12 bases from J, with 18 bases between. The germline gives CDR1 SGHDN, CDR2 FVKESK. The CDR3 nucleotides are TGTGCCAGCAGCCAAGATCTTAACAGAACCGAGTGGTACGTC. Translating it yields CASSQDLNRTEWYV.

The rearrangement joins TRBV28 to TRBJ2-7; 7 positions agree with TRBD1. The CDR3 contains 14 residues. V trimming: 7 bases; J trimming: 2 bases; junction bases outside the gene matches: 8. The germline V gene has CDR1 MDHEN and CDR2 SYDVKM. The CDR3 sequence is CASTSDRAPYEQYF. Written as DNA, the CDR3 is TGTGCCAGCACCTCCGACAGGGCACCCTACGAGCAGTACTTC.

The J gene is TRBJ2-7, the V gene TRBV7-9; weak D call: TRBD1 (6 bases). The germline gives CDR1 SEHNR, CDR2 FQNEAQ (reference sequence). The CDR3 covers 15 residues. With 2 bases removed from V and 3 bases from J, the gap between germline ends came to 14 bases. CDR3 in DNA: TGTGCCAGCAGCTTAACGTCCGGACAGCTCTACGAGCAGTACTTC. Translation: CASSLTSGQLYEQYF.